This TCR beta chain was identified in a study of cytomegalovirus exposure and HLA in healthy donors. Study context: Later analysis reported that the 120 or so validation repertoires shared the platform of the 650 to 700 first-cohort repertoires.

Germline V gene sequence: CDR1 SEHNR, CDR2 FQNEAQ (reference sequence). This CDR3 contains 15 residues. Trimming took off 5 bases at V and 8 bases at J, with 21 bases between the two ends. Regarding this clone: Its antigen is not identified.

General study points: Altogether, 150 or so TCR beta chains were recorded as cytomegalovirus-associated.

Assay used: immunoSEQ multiplex PCR; TCRdb lists only in-frame clones, some missing. The sample includes 150,000 to 200,000 clones, approximately 86% seen only once; the top ten take 2% to 2.5%. This receptor was identified in a woman under 30 in good health and CMV-seronegative. The specimen was PBMCs. V usage is TRBV7-9 and J usage is TRBJ1-2; TRBD1 might be the D (6 bases). CDR3: CASSQSTGGGWGYTF. CDR3 sequence (DNA): TGTGCCAGCAGCCAATCGACAGGCGGCGGCTGGGGCTACACCTTC. The full variable domain, completed using reference TRBV7-9 and TRBJ1-2, is DTGVSQNPRHKITKRGQNVTFRCDPISEHNRLYWYRQTLGQGPEFLTYFQNEAQLEKSRLLSDRFSAERPKGSFSTLEIQRTEQGDSAMYLCASSQSTGGGWGYTFGSGTRLTVV.